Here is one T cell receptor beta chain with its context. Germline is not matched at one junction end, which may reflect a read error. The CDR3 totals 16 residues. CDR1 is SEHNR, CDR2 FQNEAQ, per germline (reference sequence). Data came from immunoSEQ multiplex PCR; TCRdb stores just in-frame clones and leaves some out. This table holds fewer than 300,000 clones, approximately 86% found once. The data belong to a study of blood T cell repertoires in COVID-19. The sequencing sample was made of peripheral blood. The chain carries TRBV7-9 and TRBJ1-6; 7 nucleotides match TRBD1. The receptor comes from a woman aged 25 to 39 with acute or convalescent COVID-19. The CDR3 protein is CASSLYGGTDNSPLHF. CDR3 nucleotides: TGTGCCAGCAGCTTATACGGTGGGACAGACAATTCGCCCCTCCACTTT. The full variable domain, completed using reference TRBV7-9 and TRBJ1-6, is DTGVSQNPRHKITKRGQNVTFRCDPISEHNRLYWYRQTLGQGPEFLTYFQNEAQLEKSRLLSDRFSAERPKGSFSTLEIQRTEQGDSAMYLCASSLYGGTDNSPLHFGNGTRLTVT.